This T cell receptor (beta chain) came from a study of OX40 agonist ivuxolimab in advanced cancers. The wider study: Ivuxolimab is a fully human IgG2 antibody that activates OX40 (CD134).

Method: immunoSEQ multiplex PCR; TCRdb's copy keeps in-frame clones and lacks some. Altogether about 40,000 clones are present, more than 80% being singletons, with the ten largest covering approximately 2.4%. Germline V CDR1 and CDR2: SGHRS, YFSETQ. V dropped 0 bases and J dropped 5 bases, with 15 bases sitting between them. The CDR3 extends over 15 amino acids. Sequences were derived from CD4+ or CD8+ T cells sorted from blood, sampled in a trial of the OX40 agonist ivuxolimab. This TCR was recovered from an adult with an advanced solid tumor such as melanoma, head and neck, liver or kidney cancer. This chain connects TRBV5-1 to TRBJ2-7; D gene uncertain. The CDR3 DNA sequence: TGCGCCAGCAGCTTGGAGGGTAGGGAATGGAACGAGCAGTACTTC. It yields the protein CASSLEGREWNEQYF. The full variable domain, rest sourced from reference TRBV5-1 and TRBJ2-7, is KAGVTQTPRYLIKTRGQQVTLSCSPISGHRSVSWYQQTPGQGLQFLFEYFSETQRNKGNFPGRFSGRQFSNSRSEMNVSTLELGDSALYLCASSLEGREWNEQYFGPGTRLTVT.